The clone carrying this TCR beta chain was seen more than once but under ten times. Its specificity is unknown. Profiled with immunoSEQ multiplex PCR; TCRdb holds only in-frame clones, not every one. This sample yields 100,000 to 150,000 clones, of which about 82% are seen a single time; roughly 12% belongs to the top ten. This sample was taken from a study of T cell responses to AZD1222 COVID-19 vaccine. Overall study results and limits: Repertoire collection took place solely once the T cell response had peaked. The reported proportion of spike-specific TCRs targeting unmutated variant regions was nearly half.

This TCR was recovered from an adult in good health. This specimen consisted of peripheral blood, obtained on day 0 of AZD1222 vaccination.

The CDR3 DNA sequence: TGTGCCAGCAGCGTGGGGTATCCGTTTTCAGGTGAAGCTTTCTTT. It yields the protein CASSVGYPFSGEAFF. The chain has TRBV5-6 and TRBJ1-1; D is undetermined. Trimming cost V 4 bases and J 7 bases, with 20 bases left between them. From germline, CDR1 is SGHDT and CDR2 YYEEEE. This CDR3 has 15 amino acids.